Following are 14 T cell receptor beta chains from one sample sequenced in a study of T cells in Graves' hyperthyroidism and ophthalmopathy. From RNA transcripts, TCR beta CDR3 regions were amplified. The HTBI primer set drove a first-round RT-PCR of the TCR CDR3. TCRdb re-called the multiplex PCR reads with MiXCR, one entry per CDR3 protein. In the table there are hundreds of thousands of distinct CDR3 sequences, about 20% of which are singletons. Sequenced sample: blood. Receptors were obtained from a man between 25 and 39 years old with Graves' ophthalmopathy.

The chain has TRBV10-3 and TRBJ2-7; TRBD1 matches 10 bases. CDR1 and CDR2 from the germline V gene are ENHRY and SYGVKD. The CDR3 has 16 amino acids. V was pared by 2 bases and J by 1 base, with 5 bases of the junction left unmatched. CDR3: CAISEVADRGSYEQYF. For the CDR3, the DNA is TGTGCCATCAGTGAGGTTGCGGACAGGGGGTCCTACGAGCAGTACTTC.

The chain links TRBV5-1 to TRBJ2-7; the D is unclear. The length of the CDR3 is 16 residues. The ends were cut back, 2 bases at V and 1 base at J, with 16 bases in the middle. From germline, CDR1 is SGHRS and CDR2 YFSETQ. CDR3 amino acids: CASSLALGSLSYEQYF. CDR3 coding DNA: TGCGCCAGCAGCTTAGCCTTGGGGTCCCTGTCCTACGAGCAGTACTTC.

This chain uses TRBV11-2 with TRBJ2-7, with a possible D match to TRBD1 (5 bases). This CDR3 comprises 13 residues. The V and J ends lost 5 bases and 1 base respectively, with 9 bases between them. CDR1 is SGHAT and CDR2 is FQNNGV in the germline V gene. CDR3 region: CASSTYRSYEQYF. Written as DNA, the CDR3 is TGTGCCAGCAGCACATACAGGTCCTACGAGCAGTACTTC.

This clonotype was counted many times. The chain is built from TRBV5-1 and TRBJ1-2, with D perhaps TRBD1 (5 bases). V gave up 0 bases and J gave up 3 bases, with 12 bases separating them. The CDR3 has 15 amino acids. Germline-derived CDR1 and CDR2 are SGHRS and YFSETQ. The CDR3 nucleotides read TGCGCCAGCAGCTTGGGTGTGGGGCGTCACTATGGCTACACCTTC. Protein product: CASSLGVGRHYGYTF.

Many counts were recorded for this clonotype. The CDR3 here is CASSSRDRDLGEQFF. The CDR3 nucleotides read TGTGCCAGCAGCTCCCGGGACAGGGACCTCGGGGAGCAGTTCTTC. This rearrangement joins TRBV3-1 to TRBJ2-1; 9 bases map to TRBD1. Per germline, CDR1 LGHDT and CDR2 YNNKEL (reference sequence). With 5 bases clipped from V and 10 bases from J, the junction kept 12 bases outside the gene matches. This CDR3 has 15 amino acids.

The CDR3 is CASGLAGEGTNEQFF. Here the CDR3 DNA reads TGTGCTAGTGGTTTAGCGGGAGAAGGTACCAATGAGCAGTTCTTC. The rearrangement links TRBV12-5 to TRBJ2-1, with 8 bases that match TRBD2. J lost 6 bases, V lost 3 bases, and 7 bases had no gene match. The CDR3 is 15 amino acids. Germline CDR1 and CDR2: LGHNT and FRNRAP.

The chain links TRBV27 to TRBJ2-1; 8 bases are shared with TRBD2. Germline V CDR1 and CDR2: MNHEY, SMNVEV (reference sequence). The CDR3 loop spans 16 amino acids. J was trimmed by 7 bases and V by 8 bases; bases with no gene match: 16. The chain's CDR3 is CASCPTGRAGRNEQFF. The CDR3 DNA follows: TGTGCCAGCTGTCCCACCGGGAGGGCGGGAAGGAATGAGCAGTTCTTC.

The table lists this clonotype with a count of one. The chain employs TRBV15 and TRBJ2-5; D gene uncertain. CDR1 and CDR2 from the germline V gene are LNHNV and YYDKDF (reference sequence). The V end lost 0 bases, the J end lost 2 bases, and 7 bases lay between the germline ends. The CDR3 sequence is 14 residues long. The CDR3 loop reads CATSRDKGQETQYF. DNA for the CDR3: TGTGCCACCAGCAGAGACAAGGGACAAGAGACCCAGTACTTC.

The chain uses TRBV20-1 and TRBJ1-5; perhaps TRBD1 as D (5 bases). Deletions cut 3 bases from V and 6 bases from J, with 12 bases between. Germline CDR1 and CDR2: DFQATT and SNEGSKA (reference sequence). The CDR3 spans 13 residues. CDR3 coding DNA: TGCAGTGCTAGTCTCAGGGATTTTCAGCCCCAGCATTTT. This codes for CSASLRDFQPQHF.

This clonotype was seen ten or more times. This chain links TRBV6-5 with TRBJ1-3; D is uncertain. The V gene lost 3 bases and the J gene lost 7 bases, with 25 bases spanning the gap. Looked up from germline, CDR1 is MNHEY and CDR2 is SVGAGI. The CDR3 has 18 residues. The CDR3 DNA sequence: TGTGCCAGCAGTTATGGAGGGTTGCACCGGGCGGGTAGGAACACCATATATTTT. The encoded protein is CASSYGGLHRAGRNTIYF.

This clonotype came up a few times. This sequence joins TRBV24-1 and TRBJ2-1; no firm D call. With 3 bases removed from V and 7 bases from J, the gap between germline ends came to 3 bases. CDR3 length: 11 amino acids. Germline lookup yields CDR1 KGHDR and CDR2 SFDVKD. The CDR3 DNA is TGTGCCACCAGTGATATGAATGAGCAGTTCTTC. It yields the protein CATSDMNEQFF.

The genes are TRBV29-1 and TRBJ2-4; TRBD2 matches at 7 bases. The CDR3 runs to 13 residues. The V gene's germline CDR1 is SQVTM and CDR2 ANQGSEA. J was trimmed by 9 bases and V by 4 bases; bases with no gene match: 9. The CDR3 region is CSVVRREGGIQYF. DNA for the CDR3: TGCAGCGTTGTAAGGAGGGAGGGTGGCATTCAGTACTTC.

There are a few counts of this clonotype. The chain uses TRBV7-2 and TRBJ2-7; D unresolved. CDR1 and CDR2 (germline): SGHTA, FQGNSA. This CDR3 contains 13 residues. V gave up 1 base and J gave up 7 bases, with 11 bases separating them. DNA of the CDR3: TGTGCCAGCAGCTTAGGCGGAACGTTGGAGCAGTACTTC. Its translation is CASSLGGTLEQYF.

This clonotype was detected ten times or more. The chain couples TRBV11-3 to TRBJ2-7, with 9 bases aligning to TRBD2. CDR1 SGHNT and CDR2 YENEEA come from the germline V gene. This CDR3 has 12 amino acids. CDR3 in amino acids: CAGGLATYEQYF. DNA of the CDR3: TGTGCTGGGGGACTAGCAACCTACGAGCAGTACTTC.